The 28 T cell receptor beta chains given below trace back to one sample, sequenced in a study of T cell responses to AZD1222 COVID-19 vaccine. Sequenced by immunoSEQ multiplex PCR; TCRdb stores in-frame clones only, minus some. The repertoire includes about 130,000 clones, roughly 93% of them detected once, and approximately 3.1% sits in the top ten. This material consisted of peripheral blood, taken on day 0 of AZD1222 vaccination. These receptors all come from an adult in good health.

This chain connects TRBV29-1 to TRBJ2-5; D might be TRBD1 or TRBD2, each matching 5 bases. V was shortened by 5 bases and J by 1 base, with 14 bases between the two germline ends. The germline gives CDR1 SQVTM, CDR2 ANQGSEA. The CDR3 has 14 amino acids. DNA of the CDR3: TGCAGCGTTCTACCCCCTGGGGGCCAAGAGACCCAGTACTTC. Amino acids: CSVLPPGGQETQYF.

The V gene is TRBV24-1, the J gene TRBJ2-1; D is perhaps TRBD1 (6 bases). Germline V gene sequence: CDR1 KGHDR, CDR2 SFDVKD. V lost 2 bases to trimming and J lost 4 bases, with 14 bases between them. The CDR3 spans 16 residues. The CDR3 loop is CATSDSQGFGYNEQFF. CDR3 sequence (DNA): TGTGCCACCAGTGATTCCCAGGGGTTTGGATACAATGAGCAGTTCTTC.

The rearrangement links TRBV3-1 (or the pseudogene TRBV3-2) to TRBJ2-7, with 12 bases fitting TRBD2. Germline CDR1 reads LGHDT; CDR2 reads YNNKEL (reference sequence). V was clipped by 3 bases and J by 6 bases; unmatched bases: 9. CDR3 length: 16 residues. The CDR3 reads CASSHPVTSGRGEQYF. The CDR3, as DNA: TGTGCCAGCAGCCATCCCGTGACTAGCGGGAGAGGCGAGCAGTACTTC.

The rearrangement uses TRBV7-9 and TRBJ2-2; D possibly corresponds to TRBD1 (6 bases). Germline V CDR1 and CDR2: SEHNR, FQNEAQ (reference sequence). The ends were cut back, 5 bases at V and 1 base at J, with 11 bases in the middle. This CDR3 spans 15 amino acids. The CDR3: CASSNEQGNTGELFF. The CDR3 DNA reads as TGTGCCAGCAGCAACGAACAGGGGAACACCGGGGAGCTGTTTTTT.

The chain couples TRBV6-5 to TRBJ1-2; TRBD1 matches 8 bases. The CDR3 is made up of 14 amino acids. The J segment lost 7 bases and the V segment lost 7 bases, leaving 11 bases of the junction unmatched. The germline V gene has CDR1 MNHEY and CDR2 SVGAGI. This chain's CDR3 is CASTARGPGSGYTF. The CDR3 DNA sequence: TGTGCCAGCACCGCCAGGGGGCCAGGGAGTGGCTACACCTTC.

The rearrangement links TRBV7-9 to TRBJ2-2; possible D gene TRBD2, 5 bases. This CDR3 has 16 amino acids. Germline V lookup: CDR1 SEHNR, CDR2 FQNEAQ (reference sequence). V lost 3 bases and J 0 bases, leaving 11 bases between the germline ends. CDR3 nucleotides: TGTGCCAGCAGCTTTCGGCAGCGGTCGAACACCGGGGAGCTGTTTTTT. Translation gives CASSFRQRSNTGELFF. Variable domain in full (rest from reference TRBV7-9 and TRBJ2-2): DTGVSQNPRHKITKRGQNVTFRCDPISEHNRLYWYRQTLGQGPEFLTYFQNEAQLEKSRLLSDRFSAERPKGSFSTLEIQRTEQGDSAMYLCASSFRQRSNTGELFFGEGSRLTVL.

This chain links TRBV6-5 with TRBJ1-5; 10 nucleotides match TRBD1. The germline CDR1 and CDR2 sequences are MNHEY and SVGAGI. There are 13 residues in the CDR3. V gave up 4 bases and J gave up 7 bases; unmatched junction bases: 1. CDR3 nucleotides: TGTGCCAGCAGTTTGACAGGGGGCCAGCCCCAGCATTTT. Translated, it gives CASSLTGGQPQHF.

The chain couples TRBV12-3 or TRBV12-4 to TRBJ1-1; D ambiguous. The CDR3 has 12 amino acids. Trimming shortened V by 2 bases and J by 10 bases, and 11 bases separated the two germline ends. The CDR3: CASSLRQSSAFF. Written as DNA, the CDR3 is TGTGCCAGCAGTTTAAGGCAGTCATCAGCTTTCTTT.

The CDR3 reads CASSPEAPGPGANVLTF. CDR3 bases: TGTGCCAGCAGCCCCGAAGCCCCAGGGCCTGGGGCCAACGTCCTGACTTTC. The rearrangement uses TRBV11-2 and TRBJ2-6, with D tentatively TRBD1 (5 bases). V lost 5 bases to trimming and J lost 2 bases, with 16 bases between them. Germline CDR1 reads SGHAT; CDR2 reads FQNNGV. This CDR3 has 17 amino acids.

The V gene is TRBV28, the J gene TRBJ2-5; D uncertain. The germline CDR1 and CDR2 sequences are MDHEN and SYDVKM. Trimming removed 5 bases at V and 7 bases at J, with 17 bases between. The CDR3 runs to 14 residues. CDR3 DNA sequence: TGTGCCAGCAGTACTTGGTCGGCAGAGAGGACCCAGTACTTC. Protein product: CASSTWSAERTQYF.

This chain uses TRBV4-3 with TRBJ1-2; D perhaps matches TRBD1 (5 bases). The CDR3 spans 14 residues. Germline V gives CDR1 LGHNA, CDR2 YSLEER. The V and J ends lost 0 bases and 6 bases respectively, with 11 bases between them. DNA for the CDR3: TGCGCCAGCAGCCAAGAACAGGTGGGGCATGGCTACACCTTC. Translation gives CASSQEQVGHGYTF.

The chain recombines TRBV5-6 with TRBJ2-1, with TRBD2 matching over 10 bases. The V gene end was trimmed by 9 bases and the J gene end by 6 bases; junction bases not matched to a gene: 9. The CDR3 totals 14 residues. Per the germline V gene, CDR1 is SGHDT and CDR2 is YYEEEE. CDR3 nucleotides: TGTGCCACCCGGACTAGCGGAGGGGGCAATGAGCAGTTCTTC. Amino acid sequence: CATRTSGGGNEQFF.

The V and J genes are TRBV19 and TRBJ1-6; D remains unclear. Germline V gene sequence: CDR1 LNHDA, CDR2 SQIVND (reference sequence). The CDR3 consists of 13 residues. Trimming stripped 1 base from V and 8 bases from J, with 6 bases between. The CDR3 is CASSIGRDSPLHF. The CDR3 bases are TGTGCCAGTAGTATAGGCCGGGATTCACCCCTCCACTTT. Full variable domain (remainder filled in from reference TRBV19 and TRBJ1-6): DGGITQSPKYLFRKEGQNVTLSCEQNLNHDAMYWYRQDPGQGLRLIYYSQIVNDFQKGDIAEGYSVSREKKESFPLTVTSAQKNPTAFYLCASSIGRDSPLHFGNGTRLTVT.

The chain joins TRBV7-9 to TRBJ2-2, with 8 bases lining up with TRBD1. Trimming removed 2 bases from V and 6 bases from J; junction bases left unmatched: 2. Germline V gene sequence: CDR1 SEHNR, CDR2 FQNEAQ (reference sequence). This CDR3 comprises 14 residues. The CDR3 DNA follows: TGTGCCAGCAGCTTAAGGGGACAGGCCGGGGAGCTGTTTTTT. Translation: CASSLRGQAGELFF. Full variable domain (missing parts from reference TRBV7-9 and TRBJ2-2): DTGVSQNPRHKITKRGQNVTFRCDPISEHNRLYWYRQTLGQGPEFLTYFQNEAQLEKSRLLSDRFSAERPKGSFSTLEIQRTEQGDSAMYLCASSLRGQAGELFFGEGSRLTVL.

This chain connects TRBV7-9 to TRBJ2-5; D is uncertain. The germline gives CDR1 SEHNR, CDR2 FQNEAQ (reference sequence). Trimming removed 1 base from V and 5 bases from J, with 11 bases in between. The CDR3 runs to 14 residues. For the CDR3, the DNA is TGTGCCAGCAGCTTAGGGGTAGGAAAGGAGACCCAGTACTTC. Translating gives CASSLGVGKETQYF. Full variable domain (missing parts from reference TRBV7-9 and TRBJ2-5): DTGVSQNPRHKITKRGQNVTFRCDPISEHNRLYWYRQTLGQGPEFLTYFQNEAQLEKSRLLSDRFSAERPKGSFSTLEIQRTEQGDSAMYLCASSLGVGKETQYFGPGTRLLVL.

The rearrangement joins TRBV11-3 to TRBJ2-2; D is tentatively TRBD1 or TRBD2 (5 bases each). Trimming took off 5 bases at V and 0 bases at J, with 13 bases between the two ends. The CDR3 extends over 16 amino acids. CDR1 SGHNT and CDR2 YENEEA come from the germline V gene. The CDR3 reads CASSLGTLANTGELFF. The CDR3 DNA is TGTGCCAGCAGCCTAGGGACCTTAGCGAACACCGGGGAGCTGTTTTTT.

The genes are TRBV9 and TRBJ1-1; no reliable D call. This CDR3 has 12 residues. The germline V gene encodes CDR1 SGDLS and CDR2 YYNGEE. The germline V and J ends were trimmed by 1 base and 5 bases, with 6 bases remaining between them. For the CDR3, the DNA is TGTGCCAGCAGCGTACCCCGGACTGAAGCTTTCTTT. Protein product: CASSVPRTEAFF.

CDR3 loop: CASFGEKLFF. In DNA form, the CDR3 reads TGTGCCAGCTTCGGAGAAAAACTGTTTTTT. The genes are TRBV28 and TRBJ1-4, with D uncertain. V lost 8 bases and J lost 8, with 6 bases in between. The CDR3 spans 10 residues. Germline CDR1 and CDR2: MDHEN and SYDVKM.

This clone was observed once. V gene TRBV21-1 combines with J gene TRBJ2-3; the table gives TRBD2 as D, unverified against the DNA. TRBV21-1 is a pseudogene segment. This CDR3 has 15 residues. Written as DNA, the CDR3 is TGTGCCAGCAGCCCGGACTCGAACCTCCCAGATACGCAGTATTTT. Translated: CASSPDSNLPDTQYF.

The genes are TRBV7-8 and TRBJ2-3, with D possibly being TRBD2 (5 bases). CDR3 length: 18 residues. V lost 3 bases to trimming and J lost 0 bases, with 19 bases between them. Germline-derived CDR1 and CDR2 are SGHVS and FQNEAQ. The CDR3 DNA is TGTGCCAGCAGCTTCTACCCGGGAACCAAAGCGAGCACAGATACGCAGTATTTT. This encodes CASSFYPGTKASTDTQYF.

The CDR3 here is CAPYGGRQLREQYF. CDR3 coding DNA: TGTGCCCCCTACGGGGGGAGACAGTTACGGGAGCAGTACTTC. V is TRBV21-1 and J is TRBJ2-7; TRBD2, the table's D call, was not compared with the DNA. TRBV21-1 is labeled a pseudogene. This CDR3 contains 14 residues.

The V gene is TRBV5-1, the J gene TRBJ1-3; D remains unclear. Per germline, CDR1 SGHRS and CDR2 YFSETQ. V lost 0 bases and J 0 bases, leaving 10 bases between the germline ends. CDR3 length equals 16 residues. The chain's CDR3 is CASSLGGGNSGNTIYF. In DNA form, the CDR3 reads TGCGCCAGCAGCTTGGGTGGCGGCAACTCTGGAAACACCATATATTTT.

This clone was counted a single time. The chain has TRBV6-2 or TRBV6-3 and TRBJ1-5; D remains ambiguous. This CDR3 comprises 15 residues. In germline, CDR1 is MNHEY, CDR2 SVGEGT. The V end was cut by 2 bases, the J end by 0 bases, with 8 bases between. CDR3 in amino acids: CASSYLSGSNQPQHF. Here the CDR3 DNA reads TGTGCCAGCAGTTACCTGTCAGGTAGCAATCAGCCCCAGCATTTT.

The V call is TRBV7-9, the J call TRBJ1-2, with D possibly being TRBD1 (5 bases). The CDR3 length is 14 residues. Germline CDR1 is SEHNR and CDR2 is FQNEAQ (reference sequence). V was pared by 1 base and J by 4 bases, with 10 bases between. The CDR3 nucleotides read TGTGCCAGCAGCTTAGGCGACAGCTTCTATGGCTACACCTTC. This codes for CASSLGDSFYGYTF.

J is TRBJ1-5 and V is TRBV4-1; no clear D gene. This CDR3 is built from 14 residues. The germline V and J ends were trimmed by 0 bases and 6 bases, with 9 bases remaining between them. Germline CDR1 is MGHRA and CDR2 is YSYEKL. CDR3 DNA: TGCGCCAGCAGCCAAGAACGCATGCTTCAGCCCCAGCATTTT. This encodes CASSQERMLQPQHF.

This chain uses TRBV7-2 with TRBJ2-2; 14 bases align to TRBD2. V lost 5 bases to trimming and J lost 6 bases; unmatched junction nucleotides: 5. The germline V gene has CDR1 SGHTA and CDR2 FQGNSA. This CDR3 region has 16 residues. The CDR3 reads CASSIGLAGGPGELFF. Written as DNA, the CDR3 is TGTGCCAGCAGCATTGGACTAGCGGGAGGCCCCGGGGAGCTGTTTTTT.

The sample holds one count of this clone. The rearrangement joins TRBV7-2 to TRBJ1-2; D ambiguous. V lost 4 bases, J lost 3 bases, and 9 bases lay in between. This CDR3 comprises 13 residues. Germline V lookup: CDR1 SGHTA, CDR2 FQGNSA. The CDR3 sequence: CASSSQAYYGYTF. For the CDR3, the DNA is TGTGCCAGCAGCTCCCAGGCCTACTATGGCTACACCTTC.

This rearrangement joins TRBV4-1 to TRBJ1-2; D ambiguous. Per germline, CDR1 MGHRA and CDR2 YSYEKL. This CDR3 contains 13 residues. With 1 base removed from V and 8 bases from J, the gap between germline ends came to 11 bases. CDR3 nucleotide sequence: TGCGCCAGCAGCCAAGTTAAGACATACGGCTACACCTTC. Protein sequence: CASSQVKTYGYTF.